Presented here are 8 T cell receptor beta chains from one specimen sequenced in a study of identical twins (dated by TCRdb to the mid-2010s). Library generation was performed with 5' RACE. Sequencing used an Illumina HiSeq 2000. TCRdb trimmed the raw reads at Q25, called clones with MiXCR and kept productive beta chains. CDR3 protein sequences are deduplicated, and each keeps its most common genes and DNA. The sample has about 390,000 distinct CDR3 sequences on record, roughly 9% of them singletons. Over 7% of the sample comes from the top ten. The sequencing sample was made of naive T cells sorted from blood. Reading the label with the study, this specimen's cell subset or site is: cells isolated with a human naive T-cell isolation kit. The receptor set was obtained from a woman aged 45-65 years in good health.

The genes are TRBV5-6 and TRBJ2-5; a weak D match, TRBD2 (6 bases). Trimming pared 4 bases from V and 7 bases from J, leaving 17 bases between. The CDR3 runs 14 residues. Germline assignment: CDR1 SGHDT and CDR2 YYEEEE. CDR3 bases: TGTGCCAGCAGCGGGGGACTCACGGTGGGGACCCAGTACTTC. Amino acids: CASSGGLTVGTQYF.

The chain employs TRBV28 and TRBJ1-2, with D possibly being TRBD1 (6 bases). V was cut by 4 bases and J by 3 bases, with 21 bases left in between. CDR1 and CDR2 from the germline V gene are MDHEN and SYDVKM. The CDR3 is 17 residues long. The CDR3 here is CASSSPKIRQDYYGYTF. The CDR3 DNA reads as TGTGCCAGCAGTTCACCAAAAATTAGACAGGACTACTATGGCTACACCTTC.

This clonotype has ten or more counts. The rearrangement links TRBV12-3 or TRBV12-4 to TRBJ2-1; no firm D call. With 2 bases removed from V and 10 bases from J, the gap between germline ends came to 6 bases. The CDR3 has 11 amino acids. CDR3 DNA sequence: TGTGCCAGCAGTTTAAGAGGAGAGCAGTTCTTC. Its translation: CASSLRGEQFF.

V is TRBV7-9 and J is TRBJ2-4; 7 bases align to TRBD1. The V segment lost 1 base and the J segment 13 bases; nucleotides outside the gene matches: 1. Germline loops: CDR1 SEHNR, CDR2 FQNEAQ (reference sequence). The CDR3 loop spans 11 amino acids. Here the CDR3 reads CASSLGGQQYF. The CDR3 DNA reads TGTGCCAGCAGCTTAGGGGGACAGCAGTACTTC.

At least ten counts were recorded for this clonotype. The CDR3 spells CASSLGTAYQPQHF. CDR3 sequence (DNA): TGTGCCAGCAGCTTAGGAACAGCCTATCAGCCCCAGCATTTT. The chain carries TRBV5-5 and TRBJ1-5; D gene ambiguous. This CDR3 comprises 14 residues. Germline CDR1 and CDR2: SGHKS and YYEKEE (reference sequence). Trimming took 2 bases from V and 5 from J, leaving 11 bases between them.

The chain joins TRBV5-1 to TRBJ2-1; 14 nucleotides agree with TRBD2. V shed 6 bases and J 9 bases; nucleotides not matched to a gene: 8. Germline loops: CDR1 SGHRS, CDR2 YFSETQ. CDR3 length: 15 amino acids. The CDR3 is CASKSGTSGSSEQFF. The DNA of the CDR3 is TGCGCCAGCAAATCCGGGACTAGCGGGAGTAGTGAGCAGTTCTTC.

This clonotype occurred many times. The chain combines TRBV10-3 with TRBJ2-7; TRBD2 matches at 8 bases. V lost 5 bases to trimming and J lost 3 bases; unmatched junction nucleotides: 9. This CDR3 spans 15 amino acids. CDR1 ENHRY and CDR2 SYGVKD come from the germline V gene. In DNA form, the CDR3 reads TGTGCCATCAGTCCACTTAGCGGGACTTTCTACGAGCAGTACTTC. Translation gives CAISPLSGTFYEQYF.

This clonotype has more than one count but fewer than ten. CDR3 amino acids: CASSPSFGATNEKLFF. The CDR3 nucleotides are TGTGCCAGCTCACCGTCGTTCGGGGCAACTAATGAAAAACTGTTTTTT. This chain uses TRBV18 with TRBJ1-4; D is ambiguous. The germline V gene encodes CDR1 KGHSH and CDR2 LQKENI. V was trimmed by 3 bases and J by 0 bases, leaving 11 bases between them. The CDR3 covers 16 residues.